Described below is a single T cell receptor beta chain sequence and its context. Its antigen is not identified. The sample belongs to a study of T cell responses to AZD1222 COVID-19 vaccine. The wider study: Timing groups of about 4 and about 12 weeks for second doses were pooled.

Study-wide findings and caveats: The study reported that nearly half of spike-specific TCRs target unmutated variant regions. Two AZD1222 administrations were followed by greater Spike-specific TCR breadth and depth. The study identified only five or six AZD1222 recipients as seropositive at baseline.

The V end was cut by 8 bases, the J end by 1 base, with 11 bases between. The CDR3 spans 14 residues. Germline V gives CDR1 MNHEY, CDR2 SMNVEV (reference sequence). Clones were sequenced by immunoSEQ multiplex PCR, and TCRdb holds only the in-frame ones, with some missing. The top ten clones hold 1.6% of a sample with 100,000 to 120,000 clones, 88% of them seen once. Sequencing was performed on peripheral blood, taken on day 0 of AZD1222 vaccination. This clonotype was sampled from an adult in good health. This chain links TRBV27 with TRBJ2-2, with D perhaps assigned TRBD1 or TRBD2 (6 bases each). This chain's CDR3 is CASSGAGNTGELFF. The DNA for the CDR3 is TGTGCCAGCTCGGGGGCGGGGAACACCGGGGAGCTGTTTTTT.